What follows describes a single T cell receptor beta chain. The antigen is undetermined. The sample comes from a study of T cell repertoires in cytomegalovirus infection. As for the study in general: Shared public TCR beta signatures pointed to both CMV infection and a matching HLA type.

TCRdb called the reads again in MiXCR, with one record for every CDR3 protein. The sample holds about 570,000 distinct CDR3 sequences; just under 40% are singletons and the top ten take around 48%. The CDR3 length is 16 residues. V was pared by 7 bases and J by 1 base, with 11 bases of the junction left unmatched. CDR1 MNHNS and CDR2 SASEGT come from the germline V gene. Sequencing used cultured PBMCs, obtained from culture after CMV antigen stimulation. The V call is TRBV6-1, the J call TRBJ2-3; 7 positions agree with TRBD1. This receptor was taken from a human donor in good health (CMV status not recorded). Some clones in this sample may be carry-over from other donors' samples. CDR3 sequence: CASNPPGQRCTDTQYF. CDR3 in DNA: TGTGCCAGCAACCCACCGGGACAGCGTTGCACAGATACGCAGTATTTT.